This T cell receptor (beta chain) was sequenced in a study of neurological immune-mediated disorders. From the 5' RACE reads, TCRdb called clonotypes with MiXCR, one entry per CDR3 protein. This table has about 57,000 distinct CDR3 sequences, about 10% appearing once. The sample holds many counts of this clonotype. Indicated time point: longitudinal time-point 1 (baseline). The CDR3 is made up of 12 amino acids. V lost 0 bases and J lost 9, with 7 bases in between. Germline V gene data show CDR1 as SGHRS and CDR2 as YFSETQ. The clonotype comes from a male donor with HTLV-1-associated myelopathy (HAM/TSP). This chain uses TRBV5-1 with TRBJ2-1, with unresolved D. Sequencing used PBMCs. CDR3 nucleotides: TGCGCCAGCAGCTTGGGGGCCGGTGAGCAGTTCTTC. Its protein is CASSLGAGEQFF.